The T cell receptor (beta chain) described here comes from a study of blood T cell repertoires in COVID-19. The CDR3 is 17 residues long. Trimming took 1 base from V and 2 from J, leaving 17 bases between them. The germline CDR1 and CDR2 sequences are SNHLY and FYNNEI. Study processing details: Amplification of reference gene primers was used by the study to estimate nucleated cell counts. The assay was immunoSEQ multiplex PCR, and TCRdb's table has in-frame clones only and misses some. The V and J calls and clone size come from that table; D and trimming were worked out from the DNA. The sample has 230,000 or so clones, roughly 85% seen once.

This chain links TRBV2 with TRBJ1-2, with D perhaps TRBD1 (6 bases). This TCR was recovered from a woman aged 40 to 55 with acute COVID-19. What was sequenced was PBMCs or T cells enriched from blood (not recorded which). The DNA of the CDR3 is TGTGCCAGCAGTGAAGGTAAAAGGAACAGGGAAAACTATGGCTACACCTTC. Encoded protein: CASSEGKRNRENYGYTF. The whole variable domain, filled in from reference TRBV2 and TRBJ1-2, reads EPEVTQTPSHQVTQMGQEVILRCVPISNHLYFYWYRQILGQKVEFLVSFYNNEISEKSEIFDDQFSVERPDGSNFTLKIRSTKLEDSAMYFCASSEGKRNRENYGYTFGSGTRLTVV.